This T cell receptor beta chain came from a study of blood T cell repertoires in COVID-19 (dated by TCRdb to 2019 to 2021). Looking at the study overall: Collaborator samples came from the United States, Italy and Spain and covered acute and convalescent phases of COVID-19. Deeply sampled blood TCRbeta repertoires from subjects exposed to, actively infected with, or recovered from COVID-19 were included in the dataset. The samples were drawn from the first 160 participants of the ongoing ImmuneRACE study and from 950 to 1,500 subjects provided by 6 global collaborators. The prospective study material was composed of cDNA or gDNA derived from T cells, B-cell-depleted T cells, or PBMCs. Sample metadata almost always included a de-identified subject ID, COVID-19 status, age in years and sex. Where available, HLA class I and class II types were taken from metadata supplied by the sample provider and were not determined by assay-based typing. A freely available public database, intended as a resource for researchers studying the immune response to SARS-CoV-2, is where the repertoires were released.

There are 14 amino acids in the CDR3, from cysteine to phenylalanine inclusive. Only the CDR3 portion is preserved as DNA: 42 bases, with reading frame beginning at the first base. V is shortened by 4 bases, J by 8 bases, and the region joining them spans 14 bases. In the germline V gene (reference sequence), CDR1 corresponds to MNHEY and CDR2 to SMNVEV. TCRbeta CDR3 regions were amplified from genomic DNA by means of the immunoSEQ Assay, a bias-controlled multiplex PCR. The paper's processing steps were these. The number of nucleated cells in each sample was estimated from the amplification of reference gene primers within the assay. To quantify the absolute abundance of each unique TCRbeta CDR3 rearrangement, sequence reads were collapsed and filtered. For each sample, productive Simpson clonality was calculated as the square root of Simpson's diversity index across productive rearrangements. TCRdb re-hosts the immuneACCESS table, in-frame sequences only. Its copies lack some clones; in the studies checked, an unresolved V gene accounts for under half of them, and the cause for the rest is not known. From that table come the V and J calls and clone size; the DNA was used to work out D and trimming. In all, the sample holds 100,000 to 150,000 clones, and around 81% of those were seen once. The ten biggest clones cover roughly 9.7% of the sample.

The full study reports these points: The amount of clinical and demographic metadata varied by source and participant and was provided uncurated.

Details on this clone: Its antigen is still unknown. Nothing much larger sits one base from this clone, and base qualities are not available.

Whole blood was collected in K2EDTA tubes by collaborating institutions according to the institutions' own protocols. For TCRbeta analysis, collaborator samples were shipped as frozen whole blood, as isolated PBMCs, or as DNA extracted from either sample type. This chain is built from TRBV27 and TRBJ1-4, with no D gene named confidently. Sequenced input: peripheral blood. This TCR was recovered from a man aged 40-50 years with active or convalescent COVID-19. The CDR3 sequence is CASSYSSGGEKLFF. The nucleotide sequence reads TGTGCCAGCAGTTATTCTTCCGGAGGAGAAAAACTGTTTTTT. Full variable domain (CDR3 extended with the reference TRBV27 and TRBJ1-4 proteins): EAQVTQNPRYLITVTGKKLTVTCSQNMNHEYMSWYRQDPGLGLRQIYYSMNVEVTDKGDVPEGYKVSRKEKRNFPLILESPSPNQTSLYFCASSYSSGGEKLFFGSGTQLSVL.